The 18 T cell receptor beta chains in this list originate from one sample, sequenced in a study of T cells in Graves' hyperthyroidism and ophthalmopathy. It was RNA transcripts that yielded the amplified TCR beta CDR3 regions. The study used the HTBI primer set for a first-round RT-PCR of the TCR CDR3. TCRdb ran MiXCR on the multiplex PCR reads and lists one entry per CDR3 protein. The repertoire has more than 100,000 distinct CDR3 sequences, approximately 48% of them found once; the top ten carry approximately 30%. Material for sequencing was blood. The receptor source for this set is a man aged 35 to 55 with Graves' hyperthyroidism.

The genes are TRBV10-2 and TRBJ2-7; 7 bases match TRBD1. The CDR3 is 13 residues long. Looked up from germline, CDR1 is WSHSY and CDR2 is SAAADI. The junction had 8 bases not matched to a gene; V was cut back by 6 bases and J by 6 bases. This CDR3 is CASRETGLGEQYF. The CDR3 DNA follows: TGCGCCAGCAGGGAGACAGGGCTAGGCGAGCAGTACTTC.

This rearrangement joins TRBV15 to TRBJ1-1; TRBD1 aligns across 10 bases. Germline loops: CDR1 LNHNV, CDR2 YYDKDF (reference sequence). The CDR3 is 13 amino acids. The V and J ends lost 8 bases and 5 bases, in that order; junction bases with no gene match: 5. The CDR3 bases are TGTGCCACCGGGACAGGGGCCGGGACTGAAGCTTTCTTT. Amino acids: CATGTGAGTEAFF. Based on the CDR3 plus reference TRBV15 and TRBJ1-1, the full variable domain is DAMVIQNPRYQVTQFGKPVTLSCSQTLNHNVMYWYQQKSSQAPKLLFHYYDKDFNNEADTPDNFQSRRPNTSFCFLDIRSPGLGDTAMYLCATGTGAGTEAFFGQGTRLTVV.

The V call is TRBV6-2 or TRBV6-3, the J call TRBJ2-2, with 9 bases aligning to TRBD1. With 2 bases clipped from V and 6 bases from J, the junction kept 13 bases outside the gene matches. This CDR3 is built from 18 residues. Germline V CDR1 and CDR2: MNHEY, SVGEGT. The CDR3 region has the DNA TGTGCCAGCAGTTACCCTGGGACAGGGCAATTAAGGTCCGGGGAGCTGTTTTTT. Encoded protein: CASSYPGTGQLRSGELFF.

At least ten counts were recorded for this clonotype. One junction end does not reproduce the germline sequence, and a read error may be involved. The rearrangement uses TRBV7-7 and TRBJ2-1, with TRBD1 matching over 10 bases. The CDR3 runs 15 residues. Germline CDR1 reads SSHAT; CDR2 reads FNYEAQ (reference sequence). The CDR3 region is CASSLGDRGYNEQFF. The CDR3 region has the DNA TGTGCTAGCAGCTTAGGGGACAGGGGTTACAATGAGCAGTTCTTC.

The chain employs TRBV2 and TRBJ1-3, with a possible D match to TRBD1 (5 bases). Germline CDR1 is SNHLY and CDR2 is FYNNEI. V dropped 7 bases and J dropped 7 bases, with 20 bases sitting between them. There are 15 residues in the CDR3. Written as DNA, the CDR3 is TGTGCCAGCACTCCGAGGCCCCAGGGAGGGAACACCATATATTTT. It encodes CASTPRPQGGNTIYF.

There are many counts of this clonotype. V is TRBV5-1 and J is TRBJ2-1; 11 positions match TRBD2. The CDR3 extends over 17 amino acids. Germline trimming cut 2 bases from V and 5 bases from J; bases unmatched to any gene: 9. From germline, CDR1 is SGHRS and CDR2 YFSETQ. The CDR3 sequence: CASSFGIVAGGNNEQFF. DNA of the CDR3: TGCGCCAGCAGCTTCGGAATCGTAGCGGGGGGGAACAATGAGCAGTTCTTC.

This clonotype was seen ten or more times. The CDR3 is CASSLRGASTDTQYF. CDR3 DNA: TGCGCCAGCAGCTTGAGGGGGGCCTCCACAGATACGCAGTATTTT. The genes are TRBV5-1 and TRBJ2-3; D may match TRBD1 or TRBD2 (6 bases each). Between the trimmed V and J ends, which lost 1 base and 2 bases, there was a span of 11 bases. Germline lookup yields CDR1 SGHRS and CDR2 YFSETQ. This CDR3 is 15 amino acids long.

This clonotype has at least ten counts. This chain uses TRBV3-1 with TRBJ2-7, with D tentatively TRBD2 (6 bases). Germline-derived CDR1 and CDR2 are LGHDT and YNNKEL (reference sequence). Deletions cut 0 bases from V and 12 bases from J, with 12 bases between. This CDR3 spans 12 amino acids. Here the CDR3 reads CASSQEGGAAYF. The CDR3 DNA sequence: TGTGCCAGCAGCCAAGAGGGCGGGGCCGCGTACTTC.

This clonotype was recorded at least ten times. The chain uses TRBV10-3 and TRBJ2-1; the D is unclear. Germline values: CDR1 ENHRY, CDR2 SYGVKD. This CDR3 contains 16 residues. V was pared by 0 bases and J by 0 bases, with 9 bases between. This CDR3 is CAISESPGGSYNEQFF. The CDR3, as DNA: TGTGCCATCAGTGAGTCCCCAGGCGGCTCCTACAATGAGCAGTTCTTC.

This clonotype was seen many times. This sequence joins TRBV20-1 and TRBJ2-7; 10 nucleotides agree with TRBD1. Germline-derived CDR1 and CDR2 are DFQATT and SNEGSKA (reference sequence). The CDR3 is 13 amino acids. Trimming cost V 6 bases and J 6 bases; bases outside gene matches: 8. CDR3 sequence: CSAAGQGFPEQYF. The CDR3 DNA is TGCAGTGCGGCGGGACAGGGGTTTCCCGAGCAGTACTTC.

Many counts were recorded for this clonotype. The gene calls are TRBV6-5 and TRBJ1-3, with a tentative D call TRBD1 (5 bases). Germline CDR1 MNHEY, CDR2 SVGAGI. This CDR3 contains 12 residues. V shed 8 bases and J shed 4 bases, with 9 bases lying between them. The CDR3, as DNA: TGTGCCAGCGGAAGGACAGGAAACACCATATATTTT. Amino acid sequence: CASGRTGNTIYF.

In its sample, this clonotype was seen a few times. A much larger clone differs by one base, so this may be a read error. CDR3 loop: CAGNDNAQETQYF. Written as DNA, the CDR3 is TGTGCCGGCAATGACAATGCGCAAGAGACCCAGTACTTC. V is TRBV6-1 and J is TRBJ2-5; D uncertain. V lost 11 bases and J lost 2, with 15 bases in between. Germline V gene sequence: CDR1 MNHNS, CDR2 SASEGT. This CDR3 comprises 13 residues.

In this sample, this clonotype turned up many times. The chain combines TRBV5-1 with TRBJ2-1; D may correspond to TRBD1 or TRBD2 (6 bases each). The CDR3 is 14 residues long. The germline V gene encodes CDR1 SGHRS and CDR2 YFSETQ. V lost 4 bases to trimming and J lost 4 bases, with 12 bases between them. Written as DNA, the CDR3 is TGCGCCAGCAGCAGGGGGGTCGCGTACAATGAGCAGTTCTTC. Its protein product is CASSRGVAYNEQFF. The full variable domain, in which reference TRBV5-1 and TRBJ2-1 provide the parts outside the CDR3, is KAGVTQTPRYLIKTRGQQVTLSCSPISGHRSVSWYQQTPGQGLQFLFEYFSETQRNKGNFPGRFSGRQFSNSRSEMNVSTLELGDSALYLCASSRGVAYNEQFFGPGTRLTVL.

J is TRBJ2-3 and V is TRBV20-1; D call uncertain. V was cut by 3 bases and J by 10 bases, with 14 bases left in between. Germline V gene sequence: CDR1 DFQATT, CDR2 SNEGSKA (reference sequence). The CDR3 contains 12 residues. The CDR3 protein is CSASGDFSAQYF. The CDR3, as DNA: TGCAGTGCTAGTGGCGACTTCTCTGCGCAGTATTTT.

The chain is built from TRBV9 and TRBJ2-3, with 8 bases identical to TRBD2. This CDR3 region has 16 residues. V shed 4 bases, J shed 1 base, and the junction held 8 bases outside the gene matches. Germline CDR1 SGDLS, CDR2 YYNGEE. The CDR3 loop is CASSPGGGPGTDTQYF. For the CDR3, the DNA is TGTGCCAGCAGCCCCGGGGGGGGGCCAGGCACAGATACGCAGTATTTT.

A note on this clonotype: A much larger clone sits a single nucleotide away, making a read error possible. The chain links TRBV6-5 to TRBJ2-3; 8 bases align to TRBD2. This CDR3 comprises 16 residues. Germline lookup yields CDR1 MNHEY and CDR2 SVGAGI. CDR3 amino acids: CASTSSGLTSTDTPYF. The CDR3 DNA is TGTGCCAGCACATCTAGCGGGCTTACTAGCACAGATACGCCGTATTTT.

A remark on this clonotype: This may come from a read error, since a much larger clone is one base off. The rearrangement links TRBV6-1 to TRBJ1-1; a possible D gene is TRBD1 (6 bases). The CDR3 runs to 15 residues. The germline V gene has CDR1 MNHNS and CDR2 SASEGT. CDR3 nucleotide sequence: TGTGCCAGCAGTGATCGGGGGGCTATGAACACTGAAGCTGTCTTT. Translation gives CASSDRGAMNTEAVF.

The sample holds one count of this clonotype. This CDR3 fails to terminate in the conserved phenylalanine or tryptophan, so it likely reflects a read error. This chain joins TRBV29-1 and TRBJ2-2; 7 bases agree with TRBD1. V gave up 7 bases and J gave up 5 bases; unmatched junction bases: 10. This CDR3 is built from 14 residues. In germline, CDR1 is SQVTM, CDR2 ANQGSEA. CDR3 bases: TGCAGCGCCAAGGGACAGCAGCAAACCGGGGAGCTGTTTTTA. The encoded protein is CSAKGQQQTGELFL.